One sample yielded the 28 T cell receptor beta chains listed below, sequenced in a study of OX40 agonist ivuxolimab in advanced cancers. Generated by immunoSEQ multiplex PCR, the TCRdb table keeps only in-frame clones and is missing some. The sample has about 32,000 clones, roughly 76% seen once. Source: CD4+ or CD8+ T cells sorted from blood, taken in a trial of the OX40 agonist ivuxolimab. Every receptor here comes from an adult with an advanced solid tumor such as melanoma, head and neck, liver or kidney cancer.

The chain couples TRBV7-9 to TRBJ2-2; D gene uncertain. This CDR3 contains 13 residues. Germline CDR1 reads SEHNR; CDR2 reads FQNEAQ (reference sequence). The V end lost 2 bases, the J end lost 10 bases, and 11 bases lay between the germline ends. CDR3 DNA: TGTGCCAGCAGCTTACCCCCTCTAGAGGAGCTGTTTTTT. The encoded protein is CASSLPPLEELFF.

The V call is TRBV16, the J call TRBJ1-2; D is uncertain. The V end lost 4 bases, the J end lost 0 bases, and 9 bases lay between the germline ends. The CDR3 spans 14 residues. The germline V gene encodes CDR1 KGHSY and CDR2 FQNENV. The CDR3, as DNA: TGTGCCAGCAGCCGCCCAGGAGCTAACTATGGCTACACCTTC. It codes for CASSRPGANYGYTF.

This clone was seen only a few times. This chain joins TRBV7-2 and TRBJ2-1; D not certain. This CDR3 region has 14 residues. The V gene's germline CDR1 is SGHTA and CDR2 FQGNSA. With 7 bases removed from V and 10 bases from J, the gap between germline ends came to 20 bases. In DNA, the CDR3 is TGTGCCAGCAACCCTGTAGGGCTTTCTTGGGAGCAGTTCTTC. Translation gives CASNPVGLSWEQFF.

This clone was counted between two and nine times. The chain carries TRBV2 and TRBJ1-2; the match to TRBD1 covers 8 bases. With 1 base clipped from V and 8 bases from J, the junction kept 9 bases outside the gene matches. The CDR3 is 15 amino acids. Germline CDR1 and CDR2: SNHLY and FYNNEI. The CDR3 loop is CASSEEAAGGAGYTF. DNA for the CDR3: TGTGCCAGCAGTGAAGAGGCGGCAGGGGGCGCCGGCTACACCTTC.

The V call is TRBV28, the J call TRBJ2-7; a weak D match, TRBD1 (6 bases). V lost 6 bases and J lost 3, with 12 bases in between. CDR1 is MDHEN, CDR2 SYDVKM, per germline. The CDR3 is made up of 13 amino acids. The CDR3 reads CASRTGGLYEQYF. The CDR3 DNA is TGTGCCAGCAGGACAGGAGGTCTCTACGAGCAGTACTTC.

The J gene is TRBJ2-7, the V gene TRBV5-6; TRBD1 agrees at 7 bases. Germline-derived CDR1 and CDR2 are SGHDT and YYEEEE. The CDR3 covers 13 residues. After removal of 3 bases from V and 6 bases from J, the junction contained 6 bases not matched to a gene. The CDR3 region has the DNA TGTGCCAGCAGCTCAAACGGACAGGCCGAGCAGTACTTC. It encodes CASSSNGQAEQYF.

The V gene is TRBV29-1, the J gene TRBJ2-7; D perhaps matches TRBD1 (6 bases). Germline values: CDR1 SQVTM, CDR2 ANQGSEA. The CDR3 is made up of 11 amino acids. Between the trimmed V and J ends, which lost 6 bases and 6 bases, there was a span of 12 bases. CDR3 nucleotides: TGCAGCGTGGGAACAGGGTTCGAGCAGTACTTC. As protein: CSVGTGFEQYF.

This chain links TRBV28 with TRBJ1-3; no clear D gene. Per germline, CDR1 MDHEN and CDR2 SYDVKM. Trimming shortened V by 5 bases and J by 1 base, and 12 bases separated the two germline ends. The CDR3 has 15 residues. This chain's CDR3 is CASSAVSASGNTIYF. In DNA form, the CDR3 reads TGTGCCAGCAGTGCCGTCTCGGCGTCTGGAAACACCATATATTTT.

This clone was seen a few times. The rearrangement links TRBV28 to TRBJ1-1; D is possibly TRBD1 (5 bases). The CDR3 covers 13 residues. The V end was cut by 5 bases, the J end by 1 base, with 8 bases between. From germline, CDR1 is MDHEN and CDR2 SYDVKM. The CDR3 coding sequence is TGTGCCAGCAGTCCGGACAAGAACACTGAAGCTTTCTTT. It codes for CASSPDKNTEAFF.

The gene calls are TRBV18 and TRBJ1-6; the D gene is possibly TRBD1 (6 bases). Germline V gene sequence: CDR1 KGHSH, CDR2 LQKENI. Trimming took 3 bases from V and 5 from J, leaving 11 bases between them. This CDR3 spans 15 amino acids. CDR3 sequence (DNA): TGTGCCAGCTCACCTCCGGGACACGATAATTCACCCCTCCACTTT. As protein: CASSPPGHDNSPLHF.

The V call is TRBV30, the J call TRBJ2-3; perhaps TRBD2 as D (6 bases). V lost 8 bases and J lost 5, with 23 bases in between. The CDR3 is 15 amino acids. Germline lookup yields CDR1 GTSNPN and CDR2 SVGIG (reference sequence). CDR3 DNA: TGTGCCCGAAGTCACGGGTTGGCAGCGGGAGATACGCAGTATTTT. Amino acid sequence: CARSHGLAAGDTQYF.

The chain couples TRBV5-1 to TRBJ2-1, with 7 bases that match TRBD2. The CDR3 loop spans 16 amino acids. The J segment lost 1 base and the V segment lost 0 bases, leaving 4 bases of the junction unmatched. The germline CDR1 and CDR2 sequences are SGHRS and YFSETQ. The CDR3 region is CASSLEAGTSYNEQFF. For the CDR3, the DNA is TGCGCCAGCAGCTTGGAAGCGGGGACTTCCTACAATGAGCAGTTCTTC. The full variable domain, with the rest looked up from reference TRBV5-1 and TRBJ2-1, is KAGVTQTPRYLIKTRGQQVTLSCSPISGHRSVSWYQQTPGQGLQFLFEYFSETQRNKGNFPGRFSGRQFSNSRSEMNVSTLELGDSALYLCASSLEAGTSYNEQFFGPGTRLTVL.

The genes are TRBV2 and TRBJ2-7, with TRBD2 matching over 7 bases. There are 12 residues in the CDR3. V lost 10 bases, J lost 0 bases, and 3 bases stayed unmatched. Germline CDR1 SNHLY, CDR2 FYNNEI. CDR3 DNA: TGTGCCAACGGGAGGAGCTCCTACGAGCAGTACTTC. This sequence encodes CANGRSSYEQYF.

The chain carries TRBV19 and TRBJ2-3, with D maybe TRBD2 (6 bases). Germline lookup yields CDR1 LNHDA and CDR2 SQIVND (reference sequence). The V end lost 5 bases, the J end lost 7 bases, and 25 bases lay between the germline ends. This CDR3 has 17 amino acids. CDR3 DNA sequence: TGTGCCAGTAGTTTCTCTAGCGCCCTCTGGTCGGAATATACGCAGTATTTT. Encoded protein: CASSFSSALWSEYTQYF.

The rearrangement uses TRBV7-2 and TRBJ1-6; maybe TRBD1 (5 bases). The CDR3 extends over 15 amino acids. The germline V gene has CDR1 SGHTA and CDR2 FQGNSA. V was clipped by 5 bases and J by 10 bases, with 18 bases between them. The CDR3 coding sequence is TGTGCCAGCAGCCCTCGGGACCTAGTTAGATCACCCCTCCACTTT. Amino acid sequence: CASSPRDLVRSPLHF.

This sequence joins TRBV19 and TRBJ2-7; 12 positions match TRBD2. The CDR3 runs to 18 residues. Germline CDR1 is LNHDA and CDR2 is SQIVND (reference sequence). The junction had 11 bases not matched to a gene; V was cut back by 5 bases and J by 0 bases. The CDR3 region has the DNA TGTGCCAGTAGTCCTCGGACTAGCGGGGAGATCGGCTCCTACGAGCAGTACTTC. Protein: CASSPRTSGEIGSYEQYF.

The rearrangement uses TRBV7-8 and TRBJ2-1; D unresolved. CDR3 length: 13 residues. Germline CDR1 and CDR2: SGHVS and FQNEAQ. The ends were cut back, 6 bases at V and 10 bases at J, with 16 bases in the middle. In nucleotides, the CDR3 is TGTGCCAGCAGGCCTTTAGAGCGTAGAGAGCAGTTCTTC. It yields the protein CASRPLERREQFF.

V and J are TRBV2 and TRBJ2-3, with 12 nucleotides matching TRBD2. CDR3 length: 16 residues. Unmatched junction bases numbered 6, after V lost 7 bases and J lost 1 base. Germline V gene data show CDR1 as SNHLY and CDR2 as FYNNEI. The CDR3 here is CASMGRLAGGTDTQYF. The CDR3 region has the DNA TGTGCCAGCATGGGACGACTAGCGGGGGGCACAGATACGCAGTATTTT. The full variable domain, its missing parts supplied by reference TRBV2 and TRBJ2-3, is EPEVTQTPSHQVTQMGQEVILRCVPISNHLYFYWYRQILGQKVEFLVSFYNNEISEKSEIFDDQFSVERPDGSNFTLKIRSTKLEDSAMYFCASMGRLAGGTDTQYFGPGTRLTVL.

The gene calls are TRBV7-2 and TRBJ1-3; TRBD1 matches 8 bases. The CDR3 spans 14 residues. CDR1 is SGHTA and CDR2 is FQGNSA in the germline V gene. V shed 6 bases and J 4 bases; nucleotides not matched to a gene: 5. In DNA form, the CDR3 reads TGTGCCAGCAGATCAACAGGGGGAGGAAACACCATATATTTT. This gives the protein CASRSTGGGNTIYF.

The CDR3 bases are TGTGCCAGCAGCTTACGGGACAGGACAATATTTAGCAACGAGCAGTTCTTC. It is translated as CASSLRDRTIFSNEQFF. This chain joins TRBV7-9 and TRBJ2-1; 8 nucleotides align to TRBD1. CDR3 length: 17 amino acids. J gave up 10 bases and V 2 bases, and 16 bases lay outside the gene matches. In germline, CDR1 is SEHNR, CDR2 FQNEAQ (reference sequence).

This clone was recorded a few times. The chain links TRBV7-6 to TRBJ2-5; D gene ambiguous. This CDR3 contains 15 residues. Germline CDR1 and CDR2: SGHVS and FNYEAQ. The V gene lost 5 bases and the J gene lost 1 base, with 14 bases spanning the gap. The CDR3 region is CASSPRSRFQETQYF. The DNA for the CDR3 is TGTGCCAGCAGCCCCCGCAGCAGATTCCAAGAGACCCAGTACTTC.

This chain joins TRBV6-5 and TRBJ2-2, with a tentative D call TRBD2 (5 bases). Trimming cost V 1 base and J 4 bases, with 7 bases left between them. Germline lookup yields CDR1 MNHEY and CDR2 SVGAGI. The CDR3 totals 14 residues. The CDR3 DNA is TGTGCCAGCAGTTACTTGGACTTCACCGGGGAGCTGTTTTTT. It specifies CASSYLDFTGELFF.

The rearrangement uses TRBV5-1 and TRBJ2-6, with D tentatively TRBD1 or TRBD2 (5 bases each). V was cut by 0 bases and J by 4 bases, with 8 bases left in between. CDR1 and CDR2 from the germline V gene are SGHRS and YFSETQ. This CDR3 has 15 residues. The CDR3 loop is CASSLGGTGANVLTF. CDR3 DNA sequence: TGCGCCAGCAGCTTGGGAGGGACCGGGGCCAACGTCCTGACTTTC.

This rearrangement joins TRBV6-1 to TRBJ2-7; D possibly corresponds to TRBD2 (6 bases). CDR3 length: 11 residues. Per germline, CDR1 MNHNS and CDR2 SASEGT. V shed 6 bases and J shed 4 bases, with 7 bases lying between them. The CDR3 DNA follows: TGTGCCAGCAGCGGGGGATACGAGCAGTACTTC. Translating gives CASSGGYEQYF.

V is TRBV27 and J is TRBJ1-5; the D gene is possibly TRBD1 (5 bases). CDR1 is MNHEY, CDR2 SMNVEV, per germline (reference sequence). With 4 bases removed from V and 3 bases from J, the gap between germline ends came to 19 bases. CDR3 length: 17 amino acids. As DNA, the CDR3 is TGTGCCAGCAGTTCGACCCCCGGGACGGGTCTCAATCAGCCCCAGCATTTT. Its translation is CASSSTPGTGLNQPQHF.

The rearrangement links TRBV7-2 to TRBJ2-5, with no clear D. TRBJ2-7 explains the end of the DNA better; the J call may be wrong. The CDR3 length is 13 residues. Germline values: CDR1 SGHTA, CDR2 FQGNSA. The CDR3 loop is CASSFNPTYEQYF. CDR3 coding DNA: TGTGCCAGCAGCTTTAACCCGACCTACGAGCAGTACTTC.

CDR3 residues: CASSFGLAGVVNEQFF. CDR3 DNA: TGTGCCAGCTCATTCGGACTAGCGGGAGTTGTCAATGAGCAGTTCTTC. This chain connects TRBV18 to TRBJ2-1; 13 nucleotides line up with TRBD2. V lost 5 bases and J lost 6; bases outside the gene matches: 7. Germline V gene sequence: CDR1 KGHSH, CDR2 LQKENI. This CDR3 contains 16 residues.

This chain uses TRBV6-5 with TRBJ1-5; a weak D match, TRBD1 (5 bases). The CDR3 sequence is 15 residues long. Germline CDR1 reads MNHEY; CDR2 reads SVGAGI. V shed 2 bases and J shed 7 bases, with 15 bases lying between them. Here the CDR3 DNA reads TGTGCCAGCAGTTACACGGCAGGGTACGGGCAGCCCCAGCATTTT. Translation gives CASSYTAGYGQPQHF.